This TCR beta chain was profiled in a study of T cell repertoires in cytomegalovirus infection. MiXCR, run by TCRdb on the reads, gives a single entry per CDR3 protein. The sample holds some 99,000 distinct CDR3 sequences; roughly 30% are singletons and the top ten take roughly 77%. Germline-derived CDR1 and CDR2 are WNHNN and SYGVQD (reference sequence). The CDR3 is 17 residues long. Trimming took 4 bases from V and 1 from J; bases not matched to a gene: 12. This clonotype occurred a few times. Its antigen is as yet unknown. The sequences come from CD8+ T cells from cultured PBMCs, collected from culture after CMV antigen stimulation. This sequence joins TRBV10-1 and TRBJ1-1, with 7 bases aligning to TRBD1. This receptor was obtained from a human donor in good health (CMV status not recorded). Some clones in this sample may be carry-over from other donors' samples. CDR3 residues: CASSVGPPGTENTEAFF. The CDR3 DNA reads TGCGCCAGCAGTGTCGGCCCCCCGGGGACAGAGAACACTGAAGCTTTCTTT.